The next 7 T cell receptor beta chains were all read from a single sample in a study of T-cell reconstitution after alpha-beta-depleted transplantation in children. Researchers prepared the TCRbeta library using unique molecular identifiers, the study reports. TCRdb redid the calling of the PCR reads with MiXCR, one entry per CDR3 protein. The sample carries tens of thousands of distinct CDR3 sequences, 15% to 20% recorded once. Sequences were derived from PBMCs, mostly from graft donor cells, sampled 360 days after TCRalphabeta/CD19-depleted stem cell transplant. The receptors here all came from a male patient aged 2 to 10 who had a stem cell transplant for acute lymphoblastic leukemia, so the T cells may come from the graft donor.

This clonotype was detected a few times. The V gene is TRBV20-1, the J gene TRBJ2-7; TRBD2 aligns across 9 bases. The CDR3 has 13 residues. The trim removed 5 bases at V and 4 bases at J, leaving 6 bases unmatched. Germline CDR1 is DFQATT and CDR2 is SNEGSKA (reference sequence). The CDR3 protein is CSAPGLAGYEQYF. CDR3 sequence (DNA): TGCAGTGCTCCGGGACTAGCAGGTTACGAGCAGTACTTC.

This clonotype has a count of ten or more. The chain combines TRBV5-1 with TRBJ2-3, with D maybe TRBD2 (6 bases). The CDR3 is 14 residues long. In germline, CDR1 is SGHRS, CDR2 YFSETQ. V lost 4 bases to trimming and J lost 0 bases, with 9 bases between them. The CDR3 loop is CASSLGGSTDTQYF. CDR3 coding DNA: TGCGCCAGCAGCCTCGGGGGTAGCACAGATACGCAGTATTTT.

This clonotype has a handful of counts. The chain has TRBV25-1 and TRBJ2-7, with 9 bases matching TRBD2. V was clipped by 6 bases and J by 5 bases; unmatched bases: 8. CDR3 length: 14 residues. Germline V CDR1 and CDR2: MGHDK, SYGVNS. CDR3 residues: CASSHSGSMHEQYF. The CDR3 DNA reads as TGTGCCAGCAGCCATAGCGGGAGTATGCACGAGCAGTACTTC.

The CDR3 loop is CASSLPTSGNHQETQYF. In nucleotides, the CDR3 is TGTGCCAGCAGTTTACCGACTAGCGGGAATCACCAAGAGACCCAGTACTTC. The chain recombines TRBV12-3 or TRBV12-4 with TRBJ2-5, with 11 bases fitting TRBD2. CDR3 length: 17 amino acids. J lost 0 bases, V lost 2 bases, and 5 bases had no gene match.

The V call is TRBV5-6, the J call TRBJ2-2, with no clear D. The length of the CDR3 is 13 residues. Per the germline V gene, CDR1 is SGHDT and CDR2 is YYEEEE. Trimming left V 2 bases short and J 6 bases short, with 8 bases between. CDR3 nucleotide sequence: TGTGCCAGCAGCTTTTGGCTACCCGGGGAGCTGTTTTTT. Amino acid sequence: CASSFWLPGELFF.

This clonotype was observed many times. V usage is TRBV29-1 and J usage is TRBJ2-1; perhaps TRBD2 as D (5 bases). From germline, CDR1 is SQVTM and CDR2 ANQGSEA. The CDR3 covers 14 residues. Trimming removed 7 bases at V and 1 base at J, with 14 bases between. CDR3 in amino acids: CSDLPGGSYNEQFF. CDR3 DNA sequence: TGCAGCGATTTACCTGGAGGATCCTACAATGAGCAGTTCTTC.

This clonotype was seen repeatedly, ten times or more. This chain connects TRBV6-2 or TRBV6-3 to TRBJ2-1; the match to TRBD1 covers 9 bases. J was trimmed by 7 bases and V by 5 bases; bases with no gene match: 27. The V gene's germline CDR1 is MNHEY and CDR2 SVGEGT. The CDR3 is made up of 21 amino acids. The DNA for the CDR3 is TGTGCCAGCAGTCGCCGTAAAGCCAGAAACCCCCGGGACAGGGCGAGGAATGAGCAGTTCTTC. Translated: CASSRRKARNPRDRARNEQFF.